This is a list of T cell receptor beta chains from one sample in a study of T cells in Graves' hyperthyroidism and ophthalmopathy. TCRdb re-analysed the multiplex PCR reads in MiXCR, keeping a single row per CDR3 protein. Found here are nearly 600,000 distinct CDR3 sequences, 14% of them singletons; the top ten hold 5.8%. The source material was blood. These receptors were obtained from a woman aged 25 to 45 with Graves' hyperthyroidism that later progressed to Graves' ophthalmopathy. The CDR3 runs from the conserved cysteine through the conserved F or W. For some rows the clone size is stated as once, few or many, or as a class when expanded; others skip it.

j_call cdr3_length v_call clone_size cdr3_aa
TRBJ1-6 14 TRBV28 many CATQRNSGNSPLHF
TRBJ2-1 22 TRBV24-1 many CATSDSRTSGRQQAVSYNEQFF
TRBJ2-1 16 TRBV9 NA CASSVPRDRGYNEQFF
TRBJ1-2 13 TRBV7-8 many CASSPSNAAGYTF
TRBJ1-2 15 TRBV6-5 few CASSYSSGPNYGYTF
TRBJ2-1 14 TRBV30 NA CAWSGPSSYNEQFF
TRBJ1-4 14 TRBV20-1 many CSAPRGQGNEKLFF
TRBJ2-5 15 TRBV7-2 many CASSLAKQGGETQYF
TRBJ1-1 11 TRBV2 many CASKGGTEAFF
TRBJ2-4 19 TRBV7-2 many CASSLVAGAGLLAKNIQYF
TRBJ2-7 16 TRBV7-9 NA CASSLNVGQGHYEQYF
TRBJ1-2 16 TRBV6-1 few CASSPTTGAAFYGYTF
TRBJ1-1 13 TRBV10-3 many CAIRLDSNTEAFF
TRBJ1-1 17 TRBV30 many CAWSVLYFGRMNTEAFF
TRBJ2-7 14 TRBV20-1 NA CSATRLGTTWEQYF
TRBJ2-5 14 TRBV11-3 many CASRRRQGEETQYF
TRBJ2-1 15 TRBV5-6 few CASSLASLFQNEQSF
TRBJ2-3 17 TRBV28 NA CAGSPFSSGGSTDTQYF
TRBJ1-2 16 TRBV7-2 many CASRLQPGPRNYGYTF
TRBJ2-2 15 TRBV7-3 NA CASSLSLALAGELFF
TRBJ2-7 15 TRBV9 NA CASSEGGTGSYEQYF
TRBJ1-4 14 TRBV4-2 many CASSQQTGDEKLFF
TRBJ2-5 14 TRBV19 many CASKAGEGIETQYF
TRBJ1-6 15 TRBV28 NA CASSPPTGHNSPLHF
TRBJ2-3 14 TRBV10-3 once CAISSAGMRHTQYF
TRBJ2-4 14 TRBV10-3 many CATRVAASKNIQYF
TRBJ2-7 16 TRBV30 few CAWSGGTSGRVSGQYF
TRBJ1-1 12 TRBV28 many CASYRGDTEAFF
TRBJ1-1 17 TRBV15 many CATSRDSVGQGGTEAFF
TRBJ2-1 11 TRBV30 many CAWSVGAKQFF
TRBJ2-1 15 TRBV12-3/TRBV12-4 many CASRPSGSFYNEQFF
TRBJ1-1 14 TRBV18 many CASSRGLGNTEAFF
TRBJ2-1 18 TRBV12-3/TRBV12-4 NA CASSPLAGAPEDNNEQFF
TRBJ2-7 14 TRBV20-1 many CSARVRSGPYEQYF
TRBJ1-5 15 TRBV16 few CASIPLDRGNQPQHF
TRBJ1-1 17 TRBV7-7 NA CASSPRSLKGANTEAFF
TRBJ1-6 17 TRBV20-1 many CSATLGTGGSIGSPLHF
TRBJ1-1 20 TRBV12-3/TRBV12-4 many CASSLNSVLRRDRGPGVAFF
TRBJ2-7 13 TRBV18 many CASSPGDLYEQYF
TRBJ1-3 14 TRBV6-5 NA CASSYVGTGNTIYF
TRBJ2-7 13 TRBV7-2 few CASSLDFFVEQYF
TRBJ2-7 15 TRBV10-1 NA CASSESGRLSDEQYF
TRBJ2-1 12 TRBV12-5 many CASGPRTAEQFF
TRBJ2-1 16 TRBV12-3/TRBV12-4 many CASTSRVLSSYNEQFF
TRBJ2-7 14 TRBV30 few CAGGWTGRNNEQYF
TRBJ2-5 14 TRBV12-5 few CASGPLGGAETQYF
NA 14 TRBV4-1 once CASSQEVSSYEQFF
TRBJ1-5 14 TRBV20-1 NA CSASKGSPDQPQHF
TRBJ2-1 14 TRBV19 few CASRDSLVYNEQFF
TRBJ2-7 15 TRBV12-3/TRBV12-4 many CASSFPASGSDEQYF
TRBJ2-7 14 TRBV11-3 many CASSGVAEPYEQYF
TRBJ2-3 16 TRBV6-2/TRBV6-3 many CASRGGTSGRADTQYF
TRBJ2-1 15 TRBV11-3 many CASSLGLAGEHEQFF